These 23 T cell receptor beta chains were sequenced from one sample in a study of regulatory T cells in long-lasting Graves disease. Construction of TCR beta libraries relied on iRepertoire HTBI primers and on Arm-PCR targeting CDR3 regions. TCRdb passed the multiplex PCR reads through MiXCR, listing each CDR3 protein once. The sample lists some 490,000 distinct CDR3 sequences, more than 10% occurring once. Sample time point: newly diagnosed GD, antithyroid drugs for less than 3 months. PBMC-extracted RNA yielded the TCR library. These sequences were also reported in another study, on T cells in Graves' hyperthyroidism and ophthalmopathy.

The sequences come from peripheral blood mononuclear cells (PBMCs), collected at new diagnosis, from a patient treated with antithyroid drugs. The receptors originated from a woman in her thirties with Graves disease.

This clonotype showed up just a few times. A much larger clone differs by one base, so this may be a read error. The rearrangement links TRBV2 to TRBJ1-4; D not resolved. Germline values: CDR1 SNHLY, CDR2 FYNNEI. This CDR3 is built from 10 residues. CDR3 sequence: CASSGEKLLF. The CDR3 DNA reads as TGTGCCAGCAGTGGAGAAAAACTGCTTTTT.

This clonotype was recorded many times. The rearrangement joins TRBV10-3 to TRBJ1-1; 8 nucleotides align to TRBD1. V lost 5 bases, J lost 1 base, and 3 bases stayed unmatched. Germline CDR1 is ENHRY and CDR2 is SYGVKD. This CDR3 spans 14 amino acids. The CDR3 DNA follows: TGTGCCATCAGTATCGGACAGGGGAACACTGAAGCTTTCTTT. It translates to CAISIGQGNTEAFF.

The sample holds many counts of this clonotype. This chain uses TRBV2 with TRBJ1-3; D remains unclear. Germline assignment: CDR1 SNHLY and CDR2 FYNNEI. The length of the CDR3 is 17 residues. V dropped 3 bases and J dropped 0 bases, with 15 bases sitting between them. CDR3 residues: CASSENSGGGSGNTIYF. Here the CDR3 DNA reads TGTGCCAGCAGTGAGAACTCGGGTGGAGGCTCTGGAAACACCATATATTTT.

This clonotype was counted at least ten times. This chain joins TRBV7-3 and TRBJ2-5, with TRBD2 as a possible D gene (5 bases). The CDR3 is 13 residues long. The germline CDR1 and CDR2 sequences are SGHTA and FQGTGA. Trimming left V 4 bases short and J 2 bases short, with 8 bases between. CDR3 sequence: CASSSTTQETQYF. CDR3 DNA sequence: TGTGCCAGCAGCTCGACTACTCAAGAGACCCAGTACTTC. The complete variable domain, with remaining parts taken from reference TRBV7-3 and TRBJ2-5, reads GAGVSQTPSNKVTEKGKYVELRCDPISGHTALYWYRQSLGQGPEFLIYFQGTGAADDSGLPNDRFFAVRPEGSVSTLKIQRTERGDSAVYLCASSSTTQETQYFGPGTRLLVL.

The rearrangement uses TRBV3-1 and TRBJ2-7; D remains unclear. V lost 4 bases and J lost 2, with 12 bases in between. In germline, CDR1 is LGHDT, CDR2 YNNKEL (reference sequence). The length of the CDR3 is 14 residues. The CDR3 nucleotides are TGTGCCAGCAGCCTCATGGGCAGACCCTACGAGCAGTACTTC. This sequence encodes CASSLMGRPYEQYF.

The chain's CDR3 is CASSQDLFVSRKNEKLFF. The CDR3 DNA reads TGCGCCAGCAGCCAAGATCTCTTTGTCTCGAGGAAAAATGAAAAACTGTTTTTT. The chain joins TRBV4-1 to TRBJ1-4; D not certain. Trimming shortened V by 0 bases and J by 5 bases, and 19 bases separated the two germline ends. The CDR3 extends over 18 amino acids. Germline values: CDR1 MGHRA, CDR2 YSYEKL.

This clonotype has only a few counts. The gene calls are TRBV5-1 and TRBJ2-7; D is possibly TRBD2 (5 bases). Trimming removed 0 bases from V and 7 bases from J, with 14 bases in between. CDR1 and CDR2 (germline): SGHRS, YFSETQ. There are 14 residues in the CDR3. For the CDR3, the DNA is TGCGCCAGCAGCTTGGAATTAGTTCCGGGAGAGCAGTACTTC. Its translation is CASSLELVPGEQYF. Combining the CDR3 with reference TRBV5-1 and TRBJ2-7 gives the whole variable domain KAGVTQTPRYLIKTRGQQVTLSCSPISGHRSVSWYQQTPGQGLQFLFEYFSETQRNKGNFPGRFSGRQFSNSRSEMNVSTLELGDSALYLCASSLELVPGEQYFGPGTRLTVT.

With respect to this clonotype: A much larger clonotype is one base distant, so this may be a read error. The V gene is TRBV18, the J gene TRBJ2-3; D gene uncertain. Germline V gives CDR1 KGHSH, CDR2 LQKENI. The CDR3 is made up of 16 amino acids. V was trimmed by 5 bases and J by 0 bases, leaving 15 bases between them. In DNA form, the CDR3 reads TGTGCCAGCTCAGGACGGAACGAAGAAAGCACAGATACGCAGTATTTT. It is translated as CASSGRNEESTDTQYF.

This clonotype came up many times. V is TRBV6-5 and J is TRBJ2-7; D might be TRBD2 (6 bases). V dropped 1 base and J dropped 2 bases, with 9 bases sitting between them. CDR3 length: 14 residues. Per the germline V gene, CDR1 is MNHEY and CDR2 is SVGAGI. Here the CDR3 reads CASSYLGGPYEQYF. CDR3 bases: TGTGCCAGCAGTTACTTGGGGGGTCCCTACGAGCAGTACTTC.

This clonotype appeared many times. The chain carries TRBV12-5 and TRBJ2-6; 7 bases match TRBD1. V dropped 1 base and J dropped 2; count of bases not matched to a gene: 5. The CDR3 has 17 residues. The germline gives CDR1 LGHNT, CDR2 FRNRAP. CDR3 DNA: TGTGCTAGTGGTTTGGGGAACAGGGGAACTGGGGCCAACGTCCTGACTTTC. Its translation: CASGLGNRGTGANVLTF.

The sample holds many counts of this clonotype. The rearrangement links TRBV12-3 or TRBV12-4 to TRBJ2-7; D is unclear. Trimming took 8 bases from V and 2 from J, leaving 7 bases between them. The CDR3 covers 11 residues. The CDR3 region is CASVLAYEQYF. The CDR3 DNA reads as TGTGCCAGCGTGTTGGCCTACGAGCAGTACTTC.

The rearrangement joins TRBV4-3 to TRBJ2-1; D remains ambiguous. Germline V gene sequence: CDR1 LGHNA, CDR2 YSLEER. The CDR3 is 17 amino acids. V lost 0 bases, J lost 2 bases, and 14 bases lay in between. The CDR3 bases are TGCGCCAGCAGCCAAGATCACAGTGGCGTCCCCTACAATGAGCAGTTCTTC. Protein: CASSQDHSGVPYNEQFF.

This clonotype was observed many times. The V call is TRBV9, the J call TRBJ1-1, with TRBD1 matching 10 bases. Trimming cost V 2 bases and J 0 bases; bases outside gene matches: 1. Germline V lookup: CDR1 SGDLS, CDR2 YYNGEE. CDR3 length: 15 residues. CDR3 coding DNA: TGTGCCAGCAGCGTTGGGACAGGGGTGAACACTGAAGCTTTCTTT. Residues: CASSVGTGVNTEAFF.

About this clonotype itself: Possible read error: a much larger clone is one base away. This chain links TRBV20-1 with TRBJ2-1; TRBD2 agrees at 15 bases. CDR3 size: 17 residues. From germline, CDR1 is DFQATT and CDR2 SNEGSKA (reference sequence). J lost 10 bases, V lost 5 bases, and 15 bases had no gene match. The CDR3 loop is CSAQLRPGLAGGWEQFF. CDR3 nucleotides: TGCAGTGCTCAACTACGACCGGGACTAGCGGGAGGATGGGAGCAGTTCTTC.

V gene TRBV5-4 combines with J gene TRBJ2-7, with a tentative D call TRBD1 (6 bases). The CDR3 contains 15 residues. With 3 bases removed from V and 4 bases from J, the gap between germline ends came to 17 bases. Germline lookup yields CDR1 SGHNT and CDR2 YYREEE (reference sequence). The CDR3 region is CASSSDSTGRYEQYF. DNA of the CDR3: TGTGCCAGCAGCTCCGACTCGACAGGCAGGTACGAGCAGTACTTC.

This clonotype was detected a few times. The rearrangement uses TRBV3-1 and TRBJ2-7; no reliable D call. V lost 2 bases, J lost 3 bases, and 14 bases lay in between. This CDR3 has 15 amino acids. The V gene's germline CDR1 is LGHDT and CDR2 YNNKEL (reference sequence). CDR3 sequence: CASSQPFLGVYEQYF. As DNA, the CDR3 is TGTGCCAGCAGCCAACCTTTCCTTGGGGTCTACGAGCAGTACTTC.

Ten or more counts support this clonotype. The chain recombines TRBV5-4 with TRBJ2-3; the match to TRBD2 covers 8 bases. Germline V gene data show CDR1 as SGHNT and CDR2 as YYREEE (reference sequence). The CDR3 contains 16 residues. The V segment lost 6 bases and the J segment 1 base; nucleotides outside the gene matches: 10. Here the CDR3 DNA reads TGTGCCAGCACTTTCGGGGGGGGACGTGGCACAGATACGCAGTATTTT. This encodes CASTFGGGRGTDTQYF.

This clonotype has a count of ten or more. The rearrangement uses TRBV6-1 and TRBJ2-5; D gene uncertain. The CDR3 consists of 15 residues. V lost 5 bases and J lost 5, with 18 bases in between. Germline CDR1 is MNHNS and CDR2 is SASEGT. The DNA of the CDR3 is TGTGCCAGCAGTACCTCCAGTTGGAGAGCGGAGACCCAGTACTTC. Protein sequence: CASSTSSWRAETQYF.

In its sample, this clonotype was seen many times. The V call is TRBV30, the J call TRBJ1-1; no firm D call. The CDR3 spans 11 residues. V was clipped by 0 bases and J by 6 bases, with 5 bases between them. Germline CDR1 GTSNPN, CDR2 SVGIG (reference sequence). CDR3 loop: CAWSVGPEAFF. CDR3 DNA: TGTGCCTGGAGTGTTGGCCCTGAAGCTTTCTTT.

This clonotype was counted a few times. The J gene is TRBJ2-4, the V gene TRBV28, with 7 bases matching TRBD2. Germline V gives CDR1 MDHEN, CDR2 SYDVKM. Trimming took 11 bases from V and 6 from J; bases not matched to a gene: 16. The CDR3 sequence is 15 residues long. CDR3 in DNA: TGTGCCGCTGACCTGCTCGGGGGGAAGGGAAACATTCAGTACTTC. This gives the protein CAADLLGGKGNIQYF.

This clonotype was seen repeatedly, ten times or more. The CDR3 DNA reads TGTGCCAGCAGTCCCGGGACCGGGCCCGAGCAGTACTTC. Amino acids: CASSPGTGPEQYF. The chain uses TRBV12-3 or TRBV12-4 and TRBJ2-7, with D possibly being TRBD1 or TRBD2 (5 bases each). This CDR3 spans 13 amino acids. V lost 5 bases and J lost 6, with 14 bases in between.

This clonotype was recorded at least ten times. J is TRBJ2-3 and V is TRBV28, with a weak D call TRBD1 (6 bases). Trimming left V 8 bases short and J 4 bases short, with 22 bases between. This CDR3 is built from 16 residues. The germline gives CDR1 MDHEN, CDR2 SYDVKM. This chain's CDR3 is CASAGWGLVAPDTQYF. The CDR3, as DNA: TGTGCCAGCGCTGGCTGGGGGCTAGTAGCTCCAGATACGCAGTATTTT.

This clonotype was seen repeatedly, ten times or more. V and J are TRBV11-3 and TRBJ2-1; 13 bases agree with TRBD2. The V segment lost 7 bases and the J segment 7 bases; nucleotides outside the gene matches: 4. Looked up from germline, CDR1 is SGHNT and CDR2 is YENEEA. This CDR3 comprises 14 residues. The CDR3 here is CASTSGLAGNEQFF. For the CDR3, the DNA is TGTGCCAGCACCTCGGGACTAGCGGGAAATGAGCAGTTCTTC.